Listed here are 8 T cell receptor beta chains from one sample, sequenced in a study of blood T cell repertoires in COVID-19. Measured with immunoSEQ multiplex PCR; TCRdb has only the in-frame clones, and not every one. The data show some 390,000 clones, roughly 90% seen once. The sequenced sample consisted of PBMCs or T cells enriched from blood (not recorded which). The receptors here all came from a woman in her thirties who had recovered from COVID-19.

This chain links TRBV24-1 with TRBJ1-2, with D perhaps matching TRBD1 (6 bases). Per the germline V gene, CDR1 is KGHDR and CDR2 is SFDVKD. The CDR3 length is 14 residues. The germline V and J ends were trimmed by 1 base and 8 bases, with 13 bases remaining between them. The CDR3 protein is CATSDFDRQRGYTF. The DNA of the CDR3 is TGTGCCACCAGTGATTTCGACAGGCAAAGGGGCTACACCTTC.

This rearrangement joins TRBV7-2 to TRBJ2-5; TRBD2 agrees at 10 bases. V gave up 1 base and J gave up 5 bases; unmatched junction bases: 10. This CDR3 is built from 17 residues. Germline V gene lookup returns CDR1 SGHTA and CDR2 FQGNSA. The CDR3: CASSLVILAGERETQYF. CDR3 nucleotides: TGTGCCAGCAGCTTAGTGATTCTAGCGGGGGAAAGGGAGACCCAGTACTTC.

The CDR3 here is CARSLSGCTDTQYF. As DNA, the CDR3 is TGTGCCAGAAGCTTGAGCGGTTGCACAGATACGCAGTATTTT. This chain uses TRBV5-3 with TRBJ2-3, with D perhaps matching TRBD2 (5 bases). TRBV5-3 is flagged as an ORF with uncertain function. Trimming left V 1 base short and J 1 base short, with 7 bases between. The CDR3 is 14 amino acids.

This clone was observed once. This sequence joins TRBV3-1 (or the pseudogene TRBV3-2) and TRBJ2-1, with D perhaps TRBD2 (5 bases). The germline V gene has CDR1 LGHDT and CDR2 YNNKEL (reference sequence). This CDR3 has 16 amino acids. V was cut by 4 bases and J by 4 bases, with 17 bases left in between. The CDR3, as DNA: TGTGCCAGCAGCCGGTTCTCCGGACGGGGATACAATGAGCAGTTCTTC. As protein: CASSRFSGRGYNEQFF.

The rearrangement uses TRBV9 and TRBJ2-7, with 8 bases aligning to TRBD2. V gave up 2 bases and J gave up 2 bases; unmatched junction bases: 6. The CDR3 spans 15 residues. CDR1 and CDR2 from the germline V gene are SGDLS and YYNGEE. The CDR3 region has the DNA TGTGCCAGCAGCGTTACTAGCGGAACAACCTACGAGCAGTACTTC. This translates into CASSVTSGTTYEQYF.

This clone has only one observation. The rearrangement links TRBV5-1 to TRBJ2-7; D is possibly TRBD2 (6 bases). V lost 0 bases and J 1 base, leaving 8 bases between the germline ends. CDR1 and CDR2 (germline): SGHRS, YFSETQ. The CDR3 spans 14 residues. The CDR3 nucleotides read TGCGCCAGCAGCTTGGTGGGGGGATCCTACGAGCAGTACTTC. It yields the protein CASSLVGGSYEQYF.

This clone was detected only once. The rearrangement links TRBV4-1 to TRBJ2-7, with 9 bases fitting TRBD2. The germline CDR1 and CDR2 sequences are MGHRA and YSYEKL. J gave up 1 base and V 2 bases, and 0 bases lay outside the gene matches. The CDR3 sequence is 14 residues long. The CDR3 here is CASSQLAGSYEQYF. DNA of the CDR3: TGCGCCAGCAGCCAACTAGCGGGATCCTACGAGCAGTACTTC.

The gene calls are TRBV25-1 and TRBJ2-5, with TRBD1 as a possible D gene (6 bases). This CDR3 contains 15 residues. Trimming removed 2 bases at V and 0 bases at J, with 10 bases between. The germline gives CDR1 MGHDK, CDR2 SYGVNS. CDR3 sequence reads: CASSEDQGYQETQYF. CDR3 DNA: TGTGCCAGCAGTGAAGACCAGGGGTACCAAGAGACCCAGTACTTC.